The present T cell receptor beta chain was sequenced within a study of beta chain features in type 1 diabetes. This clone was seen a handful of times. Its antigen is unknown. The investigators reverse transcribed all of the isolated RNA, so they sequenced expressed TCRB transcripts. Sequencing was performed with immunoSEQ multiplex PCR; in TCRdb, only in-frame clones are kept and a portion is missing. This table holds some 280,000 clones, 14% found once. Every donor had blood drawn once into heparin, roughly 0.11 L on average. Central memory, naive, regulatory and stem cell-like memory CD4+ cells were sorted by CD45RO/CCR7/CD25/CD127/CD95/CD27. Findings of the study overall: Still unanswered here is whether HLA type influences TCRB rearrangement. Insertion counts at VDJ junctions were lower in type 1 diabetes patients, who also showed more deletions there. Across all four CD4+ subsets, people with type 1 diabetes showed modestly shorter TCRB CDR3s.

The germline V and J ends were trimmed by 5 bases and 9 bases, with 7 bases remaining between them. The CDR3 is made up of 11 amino acids. CDR1 is SGHTA and CDR2 is FQGNSA in the germline V gene. This TCR was sampled from a man aged 30 to 45 with type 1 diabetes. The chain couples TRBV7-2 to TRBJ2-2; D gene unclear. Sequencing used naive CD4+ T cells from blood. The CDR3 reads CASSPSRELFF. The CDR3 DNA sequence: TGTGCCAGCAGCCCCTCCCGGGAGCTGTTTTTT.